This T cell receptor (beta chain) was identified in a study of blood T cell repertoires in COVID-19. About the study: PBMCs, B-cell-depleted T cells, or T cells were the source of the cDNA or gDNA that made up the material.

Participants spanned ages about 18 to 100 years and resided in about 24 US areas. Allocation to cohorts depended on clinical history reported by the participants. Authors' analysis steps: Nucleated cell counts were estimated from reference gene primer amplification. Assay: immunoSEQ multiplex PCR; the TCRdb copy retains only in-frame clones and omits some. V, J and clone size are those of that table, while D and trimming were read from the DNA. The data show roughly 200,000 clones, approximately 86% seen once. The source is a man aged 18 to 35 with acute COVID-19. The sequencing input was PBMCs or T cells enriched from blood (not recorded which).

CDR3 coding DNA: TGCGCCAGCAGCTTAGCTAGCGGGAGAACCATAGATACGCAGTATTTT. Amino acid sequence: CASSLASGRTIDTQYF. V is TRBV5-1 and J is TRBJ2-3; 10 nucleotides align to TRBD2. The CDR3 spans 16 residues. V lost 2 bases, J lost 5 bases, and 8 bases stayed unmatched. Germline V CDR1 and CDR2: SGHRS, YFSETQ.